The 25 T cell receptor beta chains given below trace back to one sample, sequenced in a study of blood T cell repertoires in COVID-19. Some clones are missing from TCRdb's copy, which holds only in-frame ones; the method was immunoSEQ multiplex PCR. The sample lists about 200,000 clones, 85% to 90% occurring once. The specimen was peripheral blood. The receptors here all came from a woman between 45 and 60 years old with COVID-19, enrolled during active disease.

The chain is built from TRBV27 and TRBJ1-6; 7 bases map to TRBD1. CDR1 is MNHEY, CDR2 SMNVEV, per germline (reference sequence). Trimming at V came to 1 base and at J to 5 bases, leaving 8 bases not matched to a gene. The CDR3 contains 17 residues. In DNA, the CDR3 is TGTGCCAGCAGTTTATTGGTCCCGGGACAGAATAATTCACCCCTCCACTTT. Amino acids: CASSLLVPGQNNSPLHF.

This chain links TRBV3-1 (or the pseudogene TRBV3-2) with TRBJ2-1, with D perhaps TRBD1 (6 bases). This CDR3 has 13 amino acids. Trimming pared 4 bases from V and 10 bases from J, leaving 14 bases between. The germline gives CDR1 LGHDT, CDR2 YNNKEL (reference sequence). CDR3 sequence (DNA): TGTGCCAGCAGCCCATCGCTTCAGGGGGAGCAGTTCTTC. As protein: CASSPSLQGEQFF.

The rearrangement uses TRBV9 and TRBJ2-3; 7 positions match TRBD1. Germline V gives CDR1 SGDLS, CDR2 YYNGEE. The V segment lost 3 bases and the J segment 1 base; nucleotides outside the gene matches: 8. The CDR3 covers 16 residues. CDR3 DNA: TGTGCCAGCAGCGCCCTACAGGGGCTGGGCACAGATACGCAGTATTTT. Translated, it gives CASSALQGLGTDTQYF.

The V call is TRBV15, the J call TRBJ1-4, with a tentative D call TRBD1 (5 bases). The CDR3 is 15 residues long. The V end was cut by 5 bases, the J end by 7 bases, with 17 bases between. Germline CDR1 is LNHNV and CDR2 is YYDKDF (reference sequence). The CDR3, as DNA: TGTGCCACCAGCCGCGCCACGACAGTAGGTGAAAAACTGTTTTTT. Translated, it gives CATSRATTVGEKLFF.

CDR3 nucleotide sequence: TGTGCCTGGGCACCCAATCTGGGGAGACGGACTGAAGCTTTCTTT. Encoded protein: CAWAPNLGRRTEAFF. The V call is TRBV30, the J call TRBJ1-1; D remains ambiguous. Trimming shortened V by 5 bases and J by 5 bases, and 21 bases separated the two germline ends. The germline V gene has CDR1 GTSNPN and CDR2 SVGIG (reference sequence). This CDR3 contains 15 residues.

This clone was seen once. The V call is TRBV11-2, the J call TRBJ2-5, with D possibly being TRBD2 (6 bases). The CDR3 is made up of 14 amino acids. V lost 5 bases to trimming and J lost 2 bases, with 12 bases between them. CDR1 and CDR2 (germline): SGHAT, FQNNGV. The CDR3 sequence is CASSLLARQETQYF. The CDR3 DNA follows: TGTGCCAGCAGCCTTCTAGCGCGGCAAGAGACCCAGTACTTC. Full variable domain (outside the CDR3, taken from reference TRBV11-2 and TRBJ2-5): EAGVAQSPRYKIIEKRQSVAFWCNPISGHATLYWYQQILGQGPKLLIQFQNNGVVDDSQLPKDRFSAERLKGVDSTLKIQPAKLEDSAVYLCASSLLARQETQYFGPGTRLLVL.

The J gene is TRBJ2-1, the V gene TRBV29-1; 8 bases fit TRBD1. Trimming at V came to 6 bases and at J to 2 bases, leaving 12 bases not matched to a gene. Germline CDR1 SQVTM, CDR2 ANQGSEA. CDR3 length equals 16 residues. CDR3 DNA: TGCAGCGTGGAGAGACACAGGGGGATACCCTACAATGAGCAGTTCTTC. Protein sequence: CSVERHRGIPYNEQFF.

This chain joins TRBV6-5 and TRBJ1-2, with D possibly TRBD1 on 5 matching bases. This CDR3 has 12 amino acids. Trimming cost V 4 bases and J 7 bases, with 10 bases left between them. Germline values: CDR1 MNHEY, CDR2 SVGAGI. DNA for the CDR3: TGTGCCAGCAGTTCCAATAGGGGTGGCTACACCTTC. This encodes CASSSNRGGYTF.

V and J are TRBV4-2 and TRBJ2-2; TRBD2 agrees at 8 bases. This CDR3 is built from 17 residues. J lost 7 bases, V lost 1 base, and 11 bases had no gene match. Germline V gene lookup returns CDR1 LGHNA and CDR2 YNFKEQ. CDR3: CASSQGEKAGADGELFF. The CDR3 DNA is TGTGCCAGCAGCCAAGGGGAGAAAGCGGGGGCCGACGGGGAGCTGTTTTTT.

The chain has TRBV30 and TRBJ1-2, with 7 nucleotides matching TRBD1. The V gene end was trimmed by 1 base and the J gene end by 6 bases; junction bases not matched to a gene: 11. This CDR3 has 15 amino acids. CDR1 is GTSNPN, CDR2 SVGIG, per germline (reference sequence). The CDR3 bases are TGTGCCTGGAGTGACAGACAGGGAACGGGTGATGGCTACACCTTC. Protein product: CAWSDRQGTGDGYTF.

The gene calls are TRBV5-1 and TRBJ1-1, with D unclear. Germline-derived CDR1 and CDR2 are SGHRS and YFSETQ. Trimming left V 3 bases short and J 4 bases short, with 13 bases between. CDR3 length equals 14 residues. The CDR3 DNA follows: TGCGCCAGCAGCTGGAGTCTAGGCGGCACTGAAGCTTTCTTT. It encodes CASSWSLGGTEAFF. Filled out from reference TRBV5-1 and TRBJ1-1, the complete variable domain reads KAGVTQTPRYLIKTRGQQVTLSCSPISGHRSVSWYQQTPGQGLQFLFEYFSETQRNKGNFPGRFSGRQFSNSRSEMNVSTLELGDSALYLCASSWSLGGTEAFFGQGTRLTVV.

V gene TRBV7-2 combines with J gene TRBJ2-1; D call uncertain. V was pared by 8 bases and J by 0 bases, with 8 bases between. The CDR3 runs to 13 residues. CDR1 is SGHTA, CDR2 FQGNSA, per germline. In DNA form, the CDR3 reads TGTGCCAGCGCTCGTAGCTCCTACAATGAGCAGTTCTTC. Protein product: CASARSSYNEQFF.

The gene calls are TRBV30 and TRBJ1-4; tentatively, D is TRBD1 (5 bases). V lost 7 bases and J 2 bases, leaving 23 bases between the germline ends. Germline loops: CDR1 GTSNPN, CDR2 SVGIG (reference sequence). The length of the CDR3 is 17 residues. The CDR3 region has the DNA TGTGCCTCACCTACCCCCGACAGCCACGGGACTAATGAAAAACTGTTTTTT. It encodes CASPTPDSHGTNEKLFF.

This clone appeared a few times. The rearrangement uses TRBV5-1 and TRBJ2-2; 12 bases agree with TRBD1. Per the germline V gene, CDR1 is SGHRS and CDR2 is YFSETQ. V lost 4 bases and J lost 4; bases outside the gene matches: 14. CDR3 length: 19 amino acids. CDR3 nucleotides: TGCGCCAGCAGCGTCAAATACCCCGGGACAGGGGGCGTCACCGGGGAGCTGTTTTTT. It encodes CASSVKYPGTGGVTGELFF.

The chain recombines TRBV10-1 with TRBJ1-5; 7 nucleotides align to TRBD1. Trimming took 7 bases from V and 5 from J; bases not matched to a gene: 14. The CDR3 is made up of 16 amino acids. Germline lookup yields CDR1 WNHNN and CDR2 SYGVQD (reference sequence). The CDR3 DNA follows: TGCGCCAGCAACAGAACCCCACAGGGGAAGGATCAGCCCCAGCATTTT. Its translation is CASNRTPQGKDQPQHF.

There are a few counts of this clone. The CDR3 coding sequence is TGTGCCAGTAGGCCACAAGGAGTTATCATAGAGCAGTTCTTC. This sequence encodes CASRPQGVIIEQFF. J is TRBJ2-1 and V is TRBV19; D call uncertain. Looked up from germline, CDR1 is LNHDA and CDR2 is SQIVND (reference sequence). The V end was cut by 6 bases, the J end by 10 bases, with 19 bases between. The CDR3 extends over 14 amino acids.

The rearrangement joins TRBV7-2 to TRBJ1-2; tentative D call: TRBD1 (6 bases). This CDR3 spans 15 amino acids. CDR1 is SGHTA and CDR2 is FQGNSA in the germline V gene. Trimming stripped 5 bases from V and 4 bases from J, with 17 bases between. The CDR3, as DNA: TGTGCCAGCAGCGCGGTGTCAGGGGAGAGCTATGGCTACACCTTC. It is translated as CASSAVSGESYGYTF.

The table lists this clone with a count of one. CDR3 sequence: CASSTNGGAEKLFF. The DNA of the CDR3 is TGTGCCAGTAGTACAAACGGGGGGGCTGAAAAACTGTTTTTT. The J gene is TRBJ1-4, the V gene TRBV19, with D perhaps TRBD1 (6 bases). The CDR3 covers 14 residues. CDR1 and CDR2 from the germline V gene are LNHDA and SQIVND (reference sequence). Trimming took off 4 bases at V and 7 bases at J, with 13 bases between the two ends.

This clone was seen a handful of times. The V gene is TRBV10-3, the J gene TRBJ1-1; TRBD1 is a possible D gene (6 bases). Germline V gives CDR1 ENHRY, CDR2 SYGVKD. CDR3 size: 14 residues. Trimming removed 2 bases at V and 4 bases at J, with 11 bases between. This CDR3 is CAISETGKGTEAFF. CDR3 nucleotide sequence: TGTGCCATCAGTGAGACAGGGAAGGGCACTGAAGCTTTCTTT.

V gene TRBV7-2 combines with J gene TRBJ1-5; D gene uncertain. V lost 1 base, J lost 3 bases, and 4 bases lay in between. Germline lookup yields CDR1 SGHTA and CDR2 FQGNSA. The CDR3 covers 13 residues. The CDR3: CASSLGVNQPQHF. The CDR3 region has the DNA TGTGCCAGCAGCTTAGGAGTCAATCAGCCCCAGCATTTT.

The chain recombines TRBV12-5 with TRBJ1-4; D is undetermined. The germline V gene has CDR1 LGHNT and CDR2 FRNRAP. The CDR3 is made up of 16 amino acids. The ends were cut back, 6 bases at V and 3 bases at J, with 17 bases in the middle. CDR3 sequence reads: CASGRLGSRANEKLFF. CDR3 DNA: TGTGCTAGTGGGAGGCTAGGGTCGAGGGCTAATGAAAAACTGTTTTTT.

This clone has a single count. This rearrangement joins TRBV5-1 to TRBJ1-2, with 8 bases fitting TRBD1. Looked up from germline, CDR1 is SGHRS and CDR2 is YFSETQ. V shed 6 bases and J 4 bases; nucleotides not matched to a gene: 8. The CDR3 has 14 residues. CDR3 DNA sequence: TGCGCCAGCACAAGCACGACAGGGGCCTATGGCTACACCTTC. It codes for CASTSTTGAYGYTF.

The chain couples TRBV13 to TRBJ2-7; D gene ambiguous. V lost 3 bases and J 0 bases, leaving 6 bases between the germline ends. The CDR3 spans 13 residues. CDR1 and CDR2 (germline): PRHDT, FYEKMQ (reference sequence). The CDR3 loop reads CASSFGSSYEQYF. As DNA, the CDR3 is TGTGCCAGCAGCTTTGGCAGCTCCTACGAGCAGTACTTC.

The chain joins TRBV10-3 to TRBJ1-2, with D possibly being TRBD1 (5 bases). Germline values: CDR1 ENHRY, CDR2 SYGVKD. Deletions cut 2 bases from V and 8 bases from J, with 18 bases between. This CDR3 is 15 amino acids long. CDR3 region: CAISEGARSSDGYTF. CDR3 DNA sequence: TGTGCCATCAGTGAGGGGGCGCGAAGTTCGGACGGCTACACCTTC.

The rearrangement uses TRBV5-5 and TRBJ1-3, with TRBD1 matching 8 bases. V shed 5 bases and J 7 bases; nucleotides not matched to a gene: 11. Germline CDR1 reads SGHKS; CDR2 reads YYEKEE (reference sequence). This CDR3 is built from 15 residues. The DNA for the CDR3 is TGTGCCAGCAGTTCACACAGGGGGTTAGCGAACACCATATATTTT. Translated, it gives CASSSHRGLANTIYF. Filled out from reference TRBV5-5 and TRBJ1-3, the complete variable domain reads DAGVTQSPTHLIKTRGQQVTLRCSPISGHKSVSWYQQVLGQGPQFIFQYYEKEERGRGNFPDRFSARQFPNYSSELNVNALLLGDSALYLCASSSHRGLANTIYFGEGSWLTVV.